This T cell receptor beta chain was obtained from a study of CD8+CD57+ T cells in acquired aplastic anemia. The wider study: DNA from sorted CD4+ and CD8+ cells averaged approximately 3.5 ug.

General study findings and limits: Between patients and controls, around 27 CD8+ CDR3 sequences were found in common. No significant difference in CD8+ Simpson's diversity was found between patients and controls.

Concerning this clonotype itself: As yet, its antigen is unknown.

Profiling of TCR beta VDJ combinations and CDR3 sequences used genomic DNA as template. TCRdb used MiXCR to reprocess the reads, holding one entry per CDR3 protein. Of 150,000 to 200,000 distinct CDR3 sequences listed, 64% are singletons. The CDR3 runs 13 residues. Germline CDR1 reads SGHKS; CDR2 reads YYEKEE (reference sequence). Trimming took off 4 bases at V and 7 bases at J, with 9 bases between the two ends. The sample was sorted CD4+, CD8+, or CD8+CD57+ T cells (not recorded which) from PBMCs. This TCR derives from a human donor with severe aplastic anemia or a healthy control (not recorded which). V gene TRBV5-5 combines with J gene TRBJ1-6; D call uncertain. CDR3 region: CASSASPNSPLHF. CDR3 DNA sequence: TGTGCCAGCAGCGCCAGCCCGAATTCACCCCTCCACTTT.